One sample yielded the 27 T cell receptor beta chains listed below, sequenced in a study of T cells expressing NK-cell markers. TCRdb re-called the 5' RACE reads; one entry per CDR3 protein, DNA not given. This sample's clone table lists 550,000 or so distinct CDR3 sequences. The sample taken for sequencing was blood T cells: a sorted CD56 or NKG2C T cell subset, CD4+ or CD8+ T cells, or bulk PBMC T cells (not recorded which). The receptors were gathered from a man younger than 35 in good health.

The gene calls are TRBV5-6 and TRBJ2-6; the TCRdb call, TRBD1, lacks DNA for checking. This CDR3 spans 17 amino acids. Germline V gives CDR1 SGHDT, CDR2 YYEEEE. The CDR3 protein is CASSGAVGHRPSNVLTF.

V is TRBV24-1 and J is TRBJ2-3; the TCRdb call, TRBD1, lacks DNA for checking. This CDR3 is built from 17 residues. Germline loops: CDR1 KGHDR, CDR2 SFDVKD. The CDR3 is CATSDNGQGGRGDTQYF.

The chain combines TRBV27 with TRBJ2-5; TCRdb designates TRBD1, a call that cannot be tested without DNA. Germline CDR1 reads MNHEY; CDR2 reads SMNVEV (reference sequence). The CDR3 length is 16 residues. The CDR3 protein is CASSLSGDRAQETQYF.

V is TRBV12-3 or TRBV12-4 and J is TRBJ2-1. The CDR3 is 14 residues long. CDR3: CASSSGPIYNEQFF.

The V gene is TRBV3-1, the J gene TRBJ2-1; lacking DNA, the TRBD2 call made by TCRdb goes unchecked. CDR1 and CDR2 from the germline V gene are LGHDT and YNNKEL (reference sequence). CDR3 size: 15 residues. This CDR3 reads CASSQDPSGNNEQFF.

The V call is TRBV29-1, the J call TRBJ2-1; TCRdb selects TRBD2, and the lack of DNA leaves this call unchecked. The CDR3 is 16 amino acids. The germline V gene encodes CDR1 SQVTM and CDR2 ANQGSEA. CDR3 amino acids: CSVEKKLPTAYNEQFF.

The J gene is TRBJ2-1, the V gene TRBV7-2; TCRdb gives TRBD2 as the D gene, but with no DNA this cannot be confirmed. The germline V gene has CDR1 SGHTA and CDR2 FQGNSA. The CDR3 runs 14 residues. The CDR3: CASSYGTSGGGQFF.

The chain couples TRBV23-1 to TRBJ2-1; there is no DNA to check the TCRdb D call of TRBD2. TRBV23-1 is an ORF, with its function uncertain. The CDR3 sequence is 19 residues long. The CDR3 is CASSQSSPTSGRPYNEQFF.

The CDR3 sequence is CASSWGRAYEQYF. The J gene is TRBJ2-7, the V gene TRBV5-6. The CDR3 length is 13 residues. From germline, CDR1 is SGHDT and CDR2 YYEEEE.

The CDR3 region is CSATRGSQWADTQYF. The chain has TRBV20-1 and TRBJ2-3; TCRdb's D call of TRBD1 is untestable without DNA. This CDR3 is 15 amino acids long. The V gene's germline CDR1 is DFQATT and CDR2 SNEGSKA (reference sequence).

This chain joins TRBV12-5 and TRBJ2-2; TCRdb indicates TRBD1, and absent DNA this call remains unverified. The CDR3 has 15 residues. The germline V gene encodes CDR1 LGHNT and CDR2 FRNRAP. This CDR3 is CASGDDRGQVGELFF. The full variable domain, completed using reference TRBV12-5 and TRBJ2-2, is DARVTQTPRHKVTEMGQEVTMRCQPILGHNTVFWYRQTMMQGLELLAYFRNRAPLDDSGMPKDRFSAEMPDATLATLKIQPSEPRDSAVYFCASGDDRGQVGELFFGEGSRLTVL.

The chain carries TRBV12-3 or TRBV12-4 and TRBJ1-1; absent DNA, TCRdb's TRBD1 call cannot be checked. The CDR3 has 14 amino acids. Here the CDR3 reads CASSPRTGAEEAFF.

The CDR3 loop is CSALGLGGGNQPQHF. The rearrangement joins TRBV20-1 to TRBJ1-5; TCRdb reports TRBD1, a call that lacks DNA to check it against. Germline CDR1 DFQATT, CDR2 SNEGSKA (reference sequence). The CDR3 has 15 amino acids.

The chain is built from TRBV10-3 and TRBJ1-4. This CDR3 comprises 15 residues. Germline lookup yields CDR1 ENHRY and CDR2 SYGVKD. The CDR3 here is CAISEVPGVNEKLFF.

The rearrangement uses TRBV2 and TRBJ2-7. Germline CDR1 is SNHLY and CDR2 is FYNNEI. CDR3 length equals 14 residues. CDR3 sequence reads: CASLGQGGSYEQYF.

The chain employs TRBV13 and TRBJ1-1; the D call of TRBD1 rests on TCRdb alone, since no DNA is present to check it. Germline V gene data show CDR1 as PRHDT and CDR2 as FYEKMQ (reference sequence). The CDR3 is made up of 17 amino acids. The chain's CDR3 is CASSLGLPGERNTEAFF.

V and J are TRBV20-1 and TRBJ2-7. Germline V gene lookup returns CDR1 DFQATT and CDR2 SNEGSKA (reference sequence). The CDR3 totals 13 residues. The CDR3 sequence is CSARNSVAYEQYF.

The chain uses TRBV2 and TRBJ2-7; the D gene TCRdb calls, TRBD1, cannot be checked with no DNA. Germline loops: CDR1 SNHLY, CDR2 FYNNEI. This CDR3 spans 13 amino acids. The CDR3 is CASRRGPRGEQYF.

The chain uses TRBV4-2 and TRBJ2-3. CDR3 size: 13 residues. Germline assignment: CDR1 LGHNA and CDR2 YNFKEQ. CDR3 residues: CASSQEEGDTQYF.

This chain joins TRBV12-3 or TRBV12-4 and TRBJ2-3; TCRdb proposes TRBD2, but this gene call is untestable without DNA. The CDR3 has 17 amino acids. The CDR3 reads CASSEPGIADITDTQYF.

The chain carries TRBV7-9 and TRBJ2-3; with no DNA, the TCRdb D assignment of TRBD1 cannot be verified. This CDR3 contains 14 residues. Germline loops: CDR1 SEHNR, CDR2 FQNEAQ (reference sequence). The CDR3 is CASSKSPTEDTQYF.

V is TRBV27 and J is TRBJ2-3; TCRdb reports TRBD2, a call that lacks DNA to check it against. There are 14 residues in the CDR3. Germline V CDR1 and CDR2: MNHEY, SMNVEV (reference sequence). CDR3 loop: CAVSPGLPGDTQYF.

The chain uses TRBV29-1 and TRBJ2-7; TCRdb selects TRBD1, and the lack of DNA leaves this call unchecked. Looked up from germline, CDR1 is SQVTM and CDR2 is ANQGSEA. This CDR3 has 16 residues. The CDR3 here is CSVGGGSHRVSYEQYF.

The gene calls are TRBV12-3 or TRBV12-4 and TRBJ2-7; TCRdb lists TRBD2, though no DNA is available to test this call. This CDR3 region has 21 residues. CDR3 sequence: CASSFDLRASGVRPSMYEQYF.

This chain connects TRBV11-2 to TRBJ2-1; TCRdb proposes TRBD2, but this gene call is untestable without DNA. In germline, CDR1 is SGHAT, CDR2 FQNNGV. This CDR3 contains 15 residues. CDR3 loop: CASSLLREGHGEQFF.

The rearrangement joins TRBV6-1 to TRBJ2-2; TCRdb's assignment of TRBD1 cannot be checked, as there is no DNA. CDR3 length: 14 residues. The germline gives CDR1 MNHNS, CDR2 SASEGT. CDR3: CASSLDRAGRELFF.

The chain employs TRBV6-5 and TRBJ2-3. The CDR3 is 14 residues long. Looked up from germline, CDR1 is MNHEY and CDR2 is SVGAGI. The CDR3 reads CASSILGSTDTQYF.